This T cell receptor (beta chain) originates from a study of blood T cell repertoires in COVID-19. Germline V gives CDR1 SGHNT, CDR2 YENEEA. V trimming: 1 base; J trimming: 7 bases; junction bases outside the gene matches: 7. The CDR3 runs 15 residues. The table came from immunoSEQ multiplex PCR; TCRdb's copy has only in-frame clones and leaves some out. In the table there are more than 300,000 clones, more than 70% of which are singletons. The sequenced sample was PBMCs or T cells enriched from blood (not recorded which). This clonotype was sampled from a man in his forties or fifties in a cohort exposed to, infected with or recovered from COVID-19 (not recorded which). The chain has TRBV11-3 and TRBJ2-1; 7 nucleotides align to TRBD2. The CDR3 spells CASSLGGRIVNEQFF. The CDR3 DNA sequence: TGTGCCAGCAGCTTAGGCGGGAGAATTGTGAATGAGCAGTTCTTC.